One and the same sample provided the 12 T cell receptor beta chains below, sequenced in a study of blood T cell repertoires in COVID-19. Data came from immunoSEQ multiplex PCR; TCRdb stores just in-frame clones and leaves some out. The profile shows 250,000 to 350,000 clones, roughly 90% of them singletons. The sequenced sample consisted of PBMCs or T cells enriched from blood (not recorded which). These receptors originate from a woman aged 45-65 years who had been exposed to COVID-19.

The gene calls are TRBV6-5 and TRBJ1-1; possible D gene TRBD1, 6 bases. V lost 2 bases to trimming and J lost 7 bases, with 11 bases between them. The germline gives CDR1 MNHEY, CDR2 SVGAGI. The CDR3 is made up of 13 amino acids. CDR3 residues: CASSYPPRGEAFF. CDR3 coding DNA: TGTGCCAGCAGTTACCCACCCAGGGGTGAAGCTTTCTTT.

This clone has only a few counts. CDR3 amino acids: CATSRDKGVGQPQHF. In DNA, the CDR3 is TGTGCCACCAGCAGAGATAAGGGGGTGGGGCAGCCCCAGCATTTT. The rearrangement joins TRBV15 to TRBJ1-5; perhaps TRBD1 as D (6 bases). From germline, CDR1 is LNHNV and CDR2 YYDKDF (reference sequence). CDR3 length: 15 amino acids. The ends were cut back, 0 bases at V and 7 bases at J, with 13 bases in the middle.

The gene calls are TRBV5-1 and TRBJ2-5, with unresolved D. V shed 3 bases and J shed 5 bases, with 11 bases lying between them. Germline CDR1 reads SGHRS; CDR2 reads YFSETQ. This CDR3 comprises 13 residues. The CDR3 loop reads CASSSDNWETQYF. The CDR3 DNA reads TGCGCCAGCAGCTCTGATAACTGGGAGACCCAGTACTTC.

The CDR3 DNA is TGTGCCAGCAGTTCCCCACAGGGATTAGATGGCTACACCTTC. Its protein product is CASSSPQGLDGYTF. V and J are TRBV28 and TRBJ1-2; D may be TRBD1 (6 bases). The ends were cut back, 4 bases at V and 6 bases at J, with 15 bases in the middle. Germline V gene sequence: CDR1 MDHEN, CDR2 SYDVKM. The CDR3 consists of 14 residues.

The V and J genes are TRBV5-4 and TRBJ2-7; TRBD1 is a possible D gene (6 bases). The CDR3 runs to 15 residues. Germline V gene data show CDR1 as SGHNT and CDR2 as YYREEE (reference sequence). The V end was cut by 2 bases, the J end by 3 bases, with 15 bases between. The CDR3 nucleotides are TGTGCCAGCAGCTTCTCCGGGACAAAAAACTACGAGCAGTACTTC. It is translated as CASSFSGTKNYEQYF.

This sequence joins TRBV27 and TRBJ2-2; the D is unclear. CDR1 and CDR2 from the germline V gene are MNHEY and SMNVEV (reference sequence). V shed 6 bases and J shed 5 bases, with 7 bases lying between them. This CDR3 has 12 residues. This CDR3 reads CASSTRTGELFF. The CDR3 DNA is TGTGCCAGCAGCACTCGAACCGGGGAGCTGTTTTTT.

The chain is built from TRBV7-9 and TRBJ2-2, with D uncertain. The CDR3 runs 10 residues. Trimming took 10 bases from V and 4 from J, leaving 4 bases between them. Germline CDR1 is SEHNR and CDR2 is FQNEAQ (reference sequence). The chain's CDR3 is CATFTGELFF. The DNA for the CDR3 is TGTGCCACCTTCACCGGGGAGCTGTTTTTT.

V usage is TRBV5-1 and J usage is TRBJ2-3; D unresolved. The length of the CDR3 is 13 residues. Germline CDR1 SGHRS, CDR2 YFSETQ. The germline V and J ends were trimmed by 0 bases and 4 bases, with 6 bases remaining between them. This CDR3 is CASSLEWPDTQYF. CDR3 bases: TGCGCCAGCAGCTTGGAGTGGCCAGATACGCAGTATTTT.

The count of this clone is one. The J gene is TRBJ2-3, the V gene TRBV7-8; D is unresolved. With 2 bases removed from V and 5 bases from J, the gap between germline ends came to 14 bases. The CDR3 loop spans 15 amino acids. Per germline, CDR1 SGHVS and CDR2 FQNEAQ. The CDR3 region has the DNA TGTGCCAGCAGCTTACTTGTTGCAGTATTAGATACGCAGTATTTT. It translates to CASSLLVAVLDTQYF.

The CDR3, as DNA: TGTGCCAGCAGCCAAGGAACGGCGGACTCCTACGAGCAGTACTTC. Amino acids: CASSQGTADSYEQYF. This chain joins TRBV4-2 and TRBJ2-7; D unclear. This CDR3 spans 15 amino acids. Germline-derived CDR1 and CDR2 are LGHNA and YNFKEQ. Trimming took off 1 base at V and 0 bases at J, with 10 bases between the two ends.

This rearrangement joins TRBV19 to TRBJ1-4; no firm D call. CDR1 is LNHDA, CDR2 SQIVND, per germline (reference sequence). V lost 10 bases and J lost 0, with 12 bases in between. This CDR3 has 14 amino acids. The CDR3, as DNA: TGTGCCACTAAACCCACAGCAACTAATGAAAAACTGTTTTTT. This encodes CATKPTATNEKLFF.

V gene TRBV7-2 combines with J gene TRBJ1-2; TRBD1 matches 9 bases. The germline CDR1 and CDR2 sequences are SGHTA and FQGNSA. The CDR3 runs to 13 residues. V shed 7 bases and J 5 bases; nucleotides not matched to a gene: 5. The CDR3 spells CASTKDRGYGYTF. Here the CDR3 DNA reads TGTGCCAGCACTAAGGACAGGGGATATGGCTACACCTTC.